This T cell receptor beta chain was identified during a study of blood T cell repertoires in COVID-19. Background on the study: Italy, Spain and the United States were the sources of the convalescent and acute COVID-19 samples. T cells, B-cell-depleted T cells, or PBMCs provided the cDNA or gDNA that served as material.

This CDR3 spans 14 amino acids. CDR1 and CDR2 from the germline V gene are MGHRA and YSYEKL. J was trimmed by 5 bases and V by 0 bases; bases with no gene match: 3. The table came from immunoSEQ multiplex PCR; TCRdb's copy has only in-frame clones and leaves some out. The sample contains under 80,000 clones, approximately 83% of which appear only once. This TCR came from a man older than 75 with acute or convalescent COVID-19. The chain employs TRBV4-1 and TRBJ2-7, with TRBD2 identical over 8 bases. Sequencing used peripheral blood. Written as DNA, the CDR3 is TGCGCCAGCAGCCAAGATATCGGGAGGGACGAGCAGTACTTC. It translates to CASSQDIGRDEQYF.